Many counts were recorded for the clone carrying this T cell receptor beta chain. TCRdb analysed the multiplex PCR reads with MiXCR anew, one entry per CDR3 protein. In the table there are about 180,000 distinct CDR3 sequences, 30% to 35% of which are singletons. Axillary draining lymph nodes of breast cancer patients supplied the node samples. V was cut by 1 base and J by 7 bases, with 11 bases left in between. CDR1 and CDR2 from the germline V gene are SEHNR and FQNEAQ (reference sequence). CDR3 size: 13 residues. These data are taken from a study of breast tumors, draining lymph nodes, adjacent tissues.

The sequence was obtained from a female donor with breast cancer. Some clones in this sample may be carry-over from other donors' samples. Sequenced: axillary lymph node tissue. The chain is built from TRBV7-9 and TRBJ2-7; D is unresolved. CDR3 in amino acids: CASSLVAAHEQYF. Here the CDR3 DNA reads TGTGCCAGCAGCTTAGTGGCCGCTCATGAGCAGTACTTC.